Included here is one TCR beta chain sequence, with context. The specificity of this receptor is unknown. No base quality values were provided; no much bigger clone lies one nucleotide off. The sample comes from a study of naive and memory T cell subsets (dated by TCRdb to between 2016 and 2019). Describing the broader study: An open-source, UMI-based TCR alpha and beta sequencing pipeline was applied to sorted naive and memory peripheral blood T cell subsets. IgG serology results and the functional CMV T cell responses were in complete agreement. RNA was DNase-treated and reverse transcribed with TCR constant-region primers, mostly using SuperScript III. The study at large found these results: A few larger clonotypes were present in naive repertoires, particularly the CD8 repertoires, and these clonotypes were possibly memory cells re-expressing CD45RA. RNA-based TCR counts may be affected by expression changes linked to T cell activation and differentiation. The repertoire findings for the naive and memory subsets could not be validated against a ground truth, as none was available. TCR abundance followed a power law whose exponent differed between naive and memory subsets but was consistent across the three individuals. Following error correction, more than 95% of naive TCR sequences occurred only once, which made naive abundance distributions much steeper than those of memory subsets. Gini index rose and Shannon and inverse Simpson diversity fell from naive through CM, EM and EMRA in both CD4 and CD8 cells. A clonotype was defined as a single alpha or beta chain sequence rather than as a paired alpha/beta receptor.

Library method: UMI-ligation and nested PCR. To cover both TRBC1 and TRBC2, the beta constant-region primer consisted of an equimolar mix of two oligonucleotides. Four rounds of PCR were used to amplify ligated cDNA, with nested alpha and beta constant-region primers being used together with the SP2 primer. A single-stranded oligonucleotide bearing the SP2 primer plus a 12-nucleotide UMI was ligated onto the 3' end of the cDNA by T4 RNA ligase 1. Incubation of the ligation reaction was carried out at 16 degrees C for roughly 18-24 hours. To avoid over-amplification, PCR2 was usually performed as a SYBR Green qPCR and halted once a predetermined threshold was reached. Every purification after the first one was done using Agencourt AMPure XP magnetic beads. Libraries were quantified by Qubit and checked on a TapeStation, where a main peak was expected near 650 bp. The pooled libraries were sequenced on an Illumina MiSeq using v2 2x251 paired-end kits, which usually yielded about 0.85-2 million reads per sample. Each sample library was pooled at around 4.1 nM, and about 5-7% PhiX was included to improve cluster recognition. The authors' pipeline ran thus. FASTQ reads processed by Demultiplexor were assigned V and J genes by Decombinator through tag matching that tolerated a single base-pair mismatch. UMIs were used by Collapsinator to correct both sequencing errors and frequency errors arising from PCR heterogeneity. TCRs were translated and CDR3s were extracted from the conserved cysteine to the FGXG phenylalanine by CDR3Translator, with non-productive sequences being flagged. Gini, Shannon entropy and inverse Simpson indices were calculated on repertoires subsampled to equal numbers of UMI-defined TCRs. Clonotype abundance distributions were fitted to a power law by maximum likelihood within the linear range. On one naive CD8 sample, the pipeline and MIGEC gave similar UMI counts, unique TCR numbers and clonal distributions. One analysis removed from the naive repertoire any naive TCRs that were also present in any memory subset from the same donor. Repertoires were searched for roughly 7,300 CMV-associated CDR3 sequences compiled from VDJdb and a published dataset. TCRdb's own reprocessing of the public reads used fastp at Q25 and MiXCR and kept productive beta chains. Rows matching on CDR3 protein sequence are summarized as one entry with the most common DNA and genes. TCRdb, not the original authors, processed these V and J calls. This sample holds 80,000 or so distinct CDR3 sequences; over 8.5% were observed only once. Less than 1.5% of the sample belongs to the ten largest clones.

From the second PCR step on, the TCR alpha and beta chain libraries were amplified in separate reactions. The CMV status of each donor was determined by measuring IFNgamma production from CD4+ T cells after fresh PBMCs had been stimulated overnight with CMV viral lysate. Miltenyi beads were used first to positively select CD4 T cells, and CD8 T cells were then positively selected from the CD4-negative fraction. Cells stained for CD3, CD4, CD8, CD45RA, CD27 and a live/dead dye were sorted on a BD Aria II into four subsets by CD45RA and CD27. Blood came from a few healthy volunteers, each fractionated into CD4 and CD8 T cells and then into four differentiation subsets. Roughly 120 ml of peripheral blood was taken from each donor, and PBMC were separated by density-gradient centrifugation on Ficoll-Paque PLUS. Sorted cells were lysed in RLT buffer, and RNA was extracted with a Qiagen RNeasy kit and stored at -80°C.

As encoded in the germline V gene, CDR1 is MRHNA while CDR2 is SNTAGT. Spanning cysteine to phenylalanine, the CDR3 consists of 15 amino acids. Only CDR3 DNA remains: 45 bases, in frame from the first base. Trimmed from V: 3 bases; trimmed from J: 5 bases; junction bases lacking a gene match: 5. The receptor was isolated from a human donor in good health. Specimen: naive CD8+ T cells from blood. The cell subset or site label of this sample denotes: naive T cells, CD45RA high CD27+. This receptor chain uses TRBV6-4 and TRBJ2-2; 8 middle bases align to TRBD2. CDR3 reads: CASSETGGTTGELFF. Here is the DNA: TGTGCCAGCAGTGAGACGGGAGGGACAACCGGGGAGCTGTTTTTT.